These T cell receptor beta chains were read from a single sample in a study of high-grade serous ovarian cancer treatment subgroups. TCRdb keeps only in-frame clones here, not all; method: immunoSEQ multiplex PCR. The sample holds about 36,000 clones, over 60% seen once. The source material was tumor tissue. All receptors derive from a human donor with high-grade serous ovarian cancer. The CDR3 runs from the conserved cysteine through the conserved F or W. A D gene is named only where the DNA matches it firmly. For some rows the clone size is stated as once, few or many, or as a class when expanded; others skip it.

cdr3_aa: CASSPSVHEQYF
cdr3_nt: TGTGCCAGCAGCCCCTCGGTCCACGAGCAGTACTTC
d_call: .
cdr3_length: 12
v_call: TRBV6-6
j_call: TRBJ2-7
clone_size: .

cdr3_aa: CASSERFSNQPQHF
cdr3_nt: TGTGCCAGCAGCGAAAGGTTTAGCAATCAGCCCCAGCATTTT
d_call: .
cdr3_length: 14
v_call: TRBV13
j_call: TRBJ1-5
clone_size: once

cdr3_aa: CASSEACESPWGVDRTYGGGYTF
cdr3_nt: TGTGCCAGCAGTGAAGCTTGTGAGTCCCCCTGGGGGGTTGACAGGACCTATGGGGGAGGCTACACCTTC
d_call: .
cdr3_length: 23
v_call: TRBV6-1
j_call: TRBJ1-2
clone_size: .

cdr3_aa: CASKDRAREQYF
cdr3_nt: TGTGCCAGCAAGGACAGGGCACGCGAGCAGTACTTC
d_call: TRBD1
cdr3_length: 12
v_call: TRBV2
j_call: TRBJ2-7
clone_size: .

cdr3_aa: CASSPRGEGANVLTF
cdr3_nt: TGCGCCAGCAGCCCTAGGGGGGAAGGGGCCAACGTCCTGACTTTC
d_call: .
cdr3_length: 15
v_call: TRBV4-1
j_call: TRBJ2-6
clone_size: .

cdr3_aa: CASSLVGRELTDTQYF
cdr3_nt: TGTGCCAGCAGCTTGGTAGGGCGGGAGCTTACAGATACGCAGTATTTT
d_call: TRBD2
cdr3_length: 16
v_call: TRBV5-6
j_call: TRBJ2-3
clone_size: .

cdr3_aa: CASSSGTPYQPQHF
cdr3_nt: TGTGCCAGCAGTTCCGGGACACCCTATCAGCCCCAGCATTTT
d_call: .
cdr3_length: 14
v_call: TRBV7-8
j_call: TRBJ1-5
clone_size: few

cdr3_aa: CASGPPKTQYF
cdr3_nt: TGTGCTAGTGGTCCCCCAAAGACCCAGTACTTC
d_call: .
cdr3_length: 11
v_call: TRBV12-5
j_call: TRBJ2-5
clone_size: few

cdr3_aa: CASSAAGWGYTF
cdr3_nt: TGTGCCAGCAGTGCCGCAGGGTGGGGCTACACCTTC
d_call: .
cdr3_length: 12
v_call: TRBV27
j_call: TRBJ1-2
clone_size: few

cdr3_aa: CASSFRSGQQETQYF
cdr3_nt: TGTGCCAGCAGCTTTCGCTCGGGACAGCAAGAGACCCAGTACTTC
d_call: TRBD1
cdr3_length: 15
v_call: TRBV7-9
j_call: TRBJ2-5
clone_size: .

cdr3_aa: CASSFWREPTHEQYF
cdr3_nt: TGTGCCAGCAGCTTTTGGCGGGAACCCACCCACGAGCAGTACTTC
d_call: .
cdr3_length: 15
v_call: TRBV7-8
j_call: TRBJ2-7
clone_size: .

cdr3_aa: CASSLAGRMETQYF
cdr3_nt: TGTGCCAGCAGCTTGGCGGGCAGGATGGAGACCCAGTACTTC
d_call: .
cdr3_length: 14
v_call: TRBV5-6
j_call: TRBJ2-5
clone_size: .

cdr3_aa: CAWSVRAGSSNEQFF
cdr3_nt: TGTGCCTGGAGTGTACGGGCGGGATCCAGTAATGAGCAGTTCTTC
d_call: .
cdr3_length: 15
v_call: TRBV30
j_call: TRBJ2-1
clone_size: .

cdr3_aa: CASSLGGGYTF
cdr3_nt: TGTGCCAGCAGTTTGGGGGGGGGCTACACCTTC
d_call: .
cdr3_length: 11
v_call: TRBV28
j_call: TRBJ1-2
clone_size: .

cdr3_aa: CASSGTGSALGELFF
cdr3_nt: TGTGCCAGCAGCGGAACCGGGTCAGCCCTGGGGGAACTGTTTTTT
d_call: .
cdr3_length: 15
v_call: TRBV9
j_call: TRBJ1-4
clone_size: few

cdr3_aa: CASSFSVEFQTYEQYF
cdr3_nt: TGTGCCAGCTCATTCAGCGTGGAATTCCAAACCTACGAGCAGTACTTC
d_call: .
cdr3_length: 16
v_call: TRBV18
j_call: TRBJ2-7
clone_size: .

cdr3_aa: CASSPGAATNEKLFF
cdr3_nt: TGTGCCAGTAGTCCGGGGGCCGCAACTAATGAAAAACTGTTTTTT
d_call: .
cdr3_length: 15
v_call: TRBV19
j_call: TRBJ1-4
clone_size: few

cdr3_aa: CASSPGGGSSGAEAFF
cdr3_nt: TGTGCCAGCAGCCCGGGGGGGGGCTCCTCCGGCGCTGAAGCTTTCTTT
d_call: .
cdr3_length: 16
v_call: TRBV28
j_call: TRBJ1-1
clone_size: once

cdr3_aa: CAGRDRGETQYF
cdr3_nt: TGTGCCGGCCGGGACAGGGGAGAGACCCAGTACTTC
d_call: TRBD1
cdr3_length: 12
v_call: TRBV30
j_call: TRBJ2-5
clone_size: .

cdr3_aa: CASSPAGVGGYTF
cdr3_nt: TGTGCCAGCTCACCGGCAGGGGTGGGTGGCTACACCTTC
d_call: .
cdr3_length: 13
v_call: TRBV18
j_call: TRBJ1-2
clone_size: few

cdr3_aa: CASSPPERYEQYF
cdr3_nt: TGTGCCAGCAGTCCCCCCGAGCGCTACGAGCAGTACTTC
d_call: .
cdr3_length: 13
v_call: TRBV28
j_call: TRBJ2-7
clone_size: .

cdr3_aa: CASSDPGQGPTGELFF
cdr3_nt: TGCGCCAGCAGTGACCCGGGACAGGGTCCCACCGGGGAGCTGTTTTTT
d_call: TRBD1
cdr3_length: 16
v_call: TRBV10-2
j_call: TRBJ2-2
clone_size: once

cdr3_aa: CASSALDYHEQFF
cdr3_nt: TGTGCCAGCAGCGCCCTGGACTATCATGAGCAGTTCTTC
d_call: .
cdr3_length: 13
v_call: TRBV11-3
j_call: TRBJ2-1
clone_size: .

cdr3_aa: CASTQGSNTGELFF
cdr3_nt: TGTGCCAGCACCCAGGGCTCGAACACCGGGGAGCTGTTTTTT
d_call: .
cdr3_length: 14
v_call: TRBV27
j_call: TRBJ2-2
clone_size: .

cdr3_aa: CATSRAGQRSTEAFF
cdr3_nt: TGTGCCACCAGCAGAGCGGGACAGCGCTCTACTGAAGCTTTCTTT
d_call: TRBD1
cdr3_length: 15
v_call: TRBV15
j_call: TRBJ1-1
clone_size: .

cdr3_aa: CASSLDLGLAKNIQYF
cdr3_nt: TGTGCCAGCAGCTTAGATCTAGGATTAGCCAAAAACATTCAGTACTTC
d_call: .
cdr3_length: 16
v_call: TRBV11-3
j_call: TRBJ2-4
clone_size: .

cdr3_aa: CASSLANEGRDAFF
cdr3_nt: TGTGCCAGCAGCTTAGCGAACGAAGGCAGAGATGCTTTCTTT
d_call: .
cdr3_length: 14
v_call: TRBV7-8
j_call: TRBJ1-1
clone_size: .

cdr3_aa: CASSTGTDKYEQYF
cdr3_nt: TGTGCCAGCAGTACCGGGACAGACAAATACGAGCAGTACTTC
d_call: TRBD1
cdr3_length: 14
v_call: TRBV27
j_call: TRBJ2-7
clone_size: .

cdr3_aa: CASRSRVLGTQYF
cdr3_nt: TGTGCCAGCAGGTCGAGGGTACTGGGTACGCAGTATTTT
d_call: .
cdr3_length: 13
v_call: TRBV28
j_call: TRBJ2-3
clone_size: .

cdr3_aa: CASSLGLAGAVDTQYF
cdr3_nt: TGTGCCAGCAGCTTAGGGCTAGCGGGAGCCGTAGATACGCAGTATTTT
d_call: TRBD2
cdr3_length: 16
v_call: TRBV7-3
j_call: TRBJ2-3
clone_size: .

cdr3_aa: CSGTNWNTGELFF
cdr3_nt: TGCAGCGGGACGAACTGGAACACCGGGGAGCTGTTTTTT
d_call: .
cdr3_length: 13
v_call: TRBV29-1
j_call: TRBJ2-2
clone_size: .

cdr3_aa: CASSKGGLYEQYF
cdr3_nt: TGTGCCAGCAGCAAAGGGGGGCTATACGAGCAGTACTTC
d_call: .
cdr3_length: 13
v_call: TRBV21-1
j_call: TRBJ2-7
clone_size: .

cdr3_aa: CASSPEGGINGYTF
cdr3_nt: TGCGCCAGCAGCCCTGAGGGGGGTATAAACGGCTACACCTTC
d_call: .
cdr3_length: 14
v_call: TRBV5-1
j_call: TRBJ1-2
clone_size: .

cdr3_aa: CASSPGGAGDRQFF
cdr3_nt: TGTGCCAGCAGTCCGGGGGGAGCGGGAGATCGACAGTTCTTC
d_call: TRBD2
cdr3_length: 14
v_call: TRBV28
j_call: TRBJ2-1
clone_size: once

cdr3_aa: CASSLVGLVGSNEQFF
cdr3_nt: TGTGCCAGCAGCTTAGTTGGGCTAGTGGGTTCGAATGAGCAGTTCTTC
d_call: .
cdr3_length: 16
v_call: TRBV11-3
j_call: TRBJ2-1
clone_size: .

cdr3_aa: CSVERGGGPGDGYTF
cdr3_nt: TGCAGCGTTGAAAGGGGGGGAGGGCCCGGCGATGGCTACACCTTC
d_call: .
cdr3_length: 15
v_call: TRBV29-1
j_call: TRBJ1-2
clone_size: .

cdr3_aa: CASSLGPLAKNIQYF
cdr3_nt: TGTGCCAGCAGCTTGGGACCTCTAGCCAAAAACATTCAGTACTTC
d_call: .
cdr3_length: 15
v_call: TRBV5-8
j_call: TRBJ2-4
clone_size: .

cdr3_aa: CASSELGNEQYF
cdr3_nt: TGTGCCAGCAGTGAACTAGGGAACGAGCAGTACTTC
d_call: .
cdr3_length: 12
v_call: TRBV2
j_call: TRBJ2-7
clone_size: .

cdr3_aa: CASSVVGHENTEAFF
cdr3_nt: TGTGCCAGCAGCGTAGTAGGACACGAGAACACTGAAGCTTTCTTT
d_call: .
cdr3_length: 15
v_call: TRBV9
j_call: TRBJ1-1
clone_size: .

cdr3_aa: CASRRGDQPQHF
cdr3_nt: TGTGCCAGCAGGAGGGGGGATCAGCCCCAGCATTTT
d_call: .
cdr3_length: 12
v_call: TRBV6-5
j_call: TRBJ1-5
clone_size: .

cdr3_aa: CASRRDRGSTEAFF
cdr3_nt: TGTGCCAGCAGAAGAGACAGGGGGTCGACTGAAGCTTTCTTT
d_call: TRBD1
cdr3_length: 14
v_call: TRBV28
j_call: TRBJ1-1
clone_size: .

cdr3_aa: CASVHRGPFSYNEQFF
cdr3_nt: TGTGCTAGTGTTCACAGGGGACCTTTCTCCTACAATGAGCAGTTCTTC
d_call: TRBD1
cdr3_length: 16
v_call: TRBV12-5
j_call: TRBJ2-1
clone_size: .

cdr3_aa: CASSFIGFGDNTEAFF
cdr3_nt: TGTGCCAGCAGTTTTATCGGGTTCGGGGATAACACTGAAGCTTTCTTT
d_call: .
cdr3_length: 16
v_call: TRBV27
j_call: TRBJ1-1
clone_size: .

cdr3_aa: CAWSVLPGSYEQYF
cdr3_nt: TGTGCCTGGAGTGTATTACCGGGCTCCTACGAGCAGTACTTC
d_call: .
cdr3_length: 14
v_call: TRBV30
j_call: TRBJ2-7
clone_size: .

cdr3_aa: CASSIRAGNGYTF
cdr3_nt: TGTGCCAGTAGTATAAGGGCAGGGAACGGCTACACCTTC
d_call: .
cdr3_length: 13
v_call: TRBV19
j_call: TRBJ1-2
clone_size: .

cdr3_aa: CASGGTSGFSYNEQFF
cdr3_nt: TGTGCCAGCGGTGGGACTAGCGGCTTTTCCTACAATGAGCAGTTCTTC
d_call: TRBD2
cdr3_length: 16
v_call: TRBV6-1
j_call: TRBJ2-1
clone_size: once

cdr3_aa: CASSDLTGRTEAFF
cdr3_nt: TGCGCCAGCAGTGATTTGACAGGGAGGACTGAAGCTTTCTTT
d_call: TRBD1
cdr3_length: 14
v_call: TRBV10-2
j_call: TRBJ1-1
clone_size: .

cdr3_aa: CAISETGLSTDTQYF
cdr3_nt: TGTGCCATCAGTGAGACAGGGCTCTCCACAGATACGCAGTATTTT
d_call: .
cdr3_length: 15
v_call: TRBV10-3
j_call: TRBJ2-3
clone_size: .

cdr3_aa: CASSASWANVLTF
cdr3_nt: TGTGCCAGCAGCGCCTCCTGGGCCAACGTCCTGACTTTC
d_call: .
cdr3_length: 13
v_call: TRBV5-6
j_call: TRBJ2-6
clone_size: .

cdr3_aa: CASSLGLGTIVDTQYF
cdr3_nt: TGTGCCAGCAGCTTAGGACTAGGCACGATTGTGGATACGCAGTATTTT
d_call: .
cdr3_length: 16
v_call: TRBV7-2
j_call: TRBJ2-3
clone_size: .

cdr3_aa: CASSPGLAGSLHEQYF
cdr3_nt: TGTGCCAGCAGCCCCGGACTAGCGGGAAGTCTCCACGAGCAGTACTTC
d_call: TRBD2
cdr3_length: 16
v_call: TRBV11-2
j_call: TRBJ2-7
clone_size: .

cdr3_aa: CASGTGREAFF
cdr3_nt: TGTGCCAGCGGGACAGGGCGAGAAGCTTTCTTT
d_call: TRBD1
cdr3_length: 11
v_call: TRBV6-1
j_call: TRBJ1-1
clone_size: .

cdr3_aa: CSVEGSSQDTQYF
cdr3_nt: TGCAGCGTTGAAGGGTCTTCGCAAGATACGCAGTATTTT
d_call: .
cdr3_length: 13
v_call: TRBV29-1
j_call: TRBJ2-3
clone_size: .

cdr3_aa: CASSEDRDTEAFF
cdr3_nt: TGTGCCAGCAGCGAAGACAGGGACACTGAAGCTTTCTTT
d_call: TRBD1
cdr3_length: 13
v_call: TRBV6-4
j_call: TRBJ1-1
clone_size: .

cdr3_aa: CASSSRPPTSSYNEQFF
cdr3_nt: TGTGCCAGCAGCTCCAGACCCCCGACTAGCTCCTACAATGAGCAGTTCTTC
d_call: .
cdr3_length: 17
v_call: TRBV9
j_call: TRBJ2-1
clone_size: .

cdr3_aa: CASSTNYGYTF
cdr3_nt: TGTGCCAGCAGCACTAACTATGGCTACACCTTC
d_call: .
cdr3_length: 11
v_call: TRBV28
j_call: TRBJ1-2
clone_size: .

cdr3_aa: CASSLNLAGQETQYF
cdr3_nt: TGTGCCAGCAGCTTAAATCTAGCGGGCCAAGAGACCCAGTACTTC
d_call: TRBD2
cdr3_length: 15
v_call: TRBV7-9
j_call: TRBJ2-5
clone_size: .

cdr3_aa: CASSPNIGGTYEQYF
cdr3_nt: TGTGCCAGTAGTCCCAATATAGGGGGTACCTACGAGCAGTACTTC
d_call: .
cdr3_length: 15
v_call: TRBV19
j_call: TRBJ2-7
clone_size: .

cdr3_aa: CASSPGTSSEQFF
cdr3_nt: TGTGCCAGTAGTCCAGGGACTAGCAGTGAGCAGTTCTTC
d_call: TRBD2
cdr3_length: 13
v_call: TRBV19
j_call: TRBJ2-1
clone_size: .